The 31 T cell receptor beta chains presented below share a single source sample, sequenced in a study of CD8+ T cells in alopecia areata (dated by TCRdb to 2016 to 2019). Receptor amplification or capture employed the immunoSEQ multiplex PCR assay. For TCR sequencing, RNA was extracted from every sample and reverse transcribed into cDNA to serve as template. In TCRdb, the immuneACCESS table is reduced to in-frame sequences with V and J assigned. These tables do not hold every clone; where another copy was compared, an unresolved V gene accounts for under half, and the others remain unexplained. The sample contains 120,000 to 150,000 clones, approximately 56% of them found a single time. 36% of the sample lies in the top ten. The sequenced material came from CD8+ T cells sorted from blood. The receptors come from a human donor in good health.

This clone was seen a few times. The J gene is TRBJ2-5, the V gene TRBV30; TRBD1 is a possible D gene (6 bases). Germline values: CDR1 GTSNPN, CDR2 SVGIG (reference sequence). The V and J ends lost 0 bases and 2 bases respectively, with 19 bases between them. There are 17 residues in the CDR3. The CDR3 bases are TGTGCCTGGAGTGTACCCGATGGGATGGGGGCTCAAGAGACCCAGTACTTC. It codes for CAWSVPDGMGAQETQYF.

This clone was seen more than once but under ten times. The V and J genes are TRBV29-1 and TRBJ2-7; 7 bases agree with TRBD1. Germline CDR1 and CDR2: SQVTM and ANQGSEA. V was clipped by 6 bases and J by 0 bases; unmatched bases: 5. This CDR3 spans 13 amino acids. The CDR3 nucleotides are TGCAGCGTGATACGGGACAGCTCCTACGAGCAGTACTTC. Translating it yields CSVIRDSSYEQYF.

This clone was detected a few times. CDR3 DNA sequence: TGTGCCAGCAGCACTGGTGGGGGAAGGACTGAAGCTTTCTTT. It yields the protein CASSTGGGRTEAFF. This sequence joins TRBV9 and TRBJ1-1; TRBD1 might be the D (5 bases). This CDR3 region has 14 residues. V was cut by 4 bases and J by 5 bases, with 15 bases left in between. Germline V lookup: CDR1 SGDLS, CDR2 YYNGEE.

This clone was detected only a few times. J is TRBJ1-2 and V is TRBV10-3; 9 nucleotides line up with TRBD1. V trimming: 4 bases; J trimming: 4 bases; junction bases outside the gene matches: 7. This CDR3 has 15 amino acids. The germline gives CDR1 ENHRY, CDR2 SYGVKD. CDR3 protein: CAISADRGFTYGYTF. The CDR3 DNA reads TGTGCCATCAGTGCAGACAGGGGGTTCACCTATGGCTACACCTTC.

Only one count was recorded for this clone. The chain is built from TRBV28 and TRBJ1-5; no clear D gene. The V gene's germline CDR1 is MDHEN and CDR2 SYDVKM. Trimming removed 4 bases at V and 3 bases at J, with 4 bases between. CDR3 length: 12 amino acids. The CDR3 DNA reads as TGTGCCAGCAGTTACATCAATCAGCCCCAGCATTTT. Its protein product is CASSYINQPQHF.

The chain couples TRBV5-1 to TRBJ2-2; the D gene is possibly TRBD1 (6 bases). The CDR3 has 16 amino acids. Germline V gene lookup returns CDR1 SGHRS and CDR2 YFSETQ. The V end was cut by 2 bases, the J end by 2 bases, with 13 bases between. CDR3 nucleotide sequence: TGCGCCAGCAGCTTCCAGGACAGACCCAACACCGGGGAGCTGTTTTTT. It is translated as CASSFQDRPNTGELFF.

The chain combines TRBV2 with TRBJ1-1, with 7 bases fitting TRBD1. This CDR3 is built from 12 residues. Germline CDR1 is SNHLY and CDR2 is FYNNEI. V shed 7 bases, J shed 6 bases, and the junction held 5 bases outside the gene matches. This CDR3 is CASTPTGSEAFF. In DNA form, the CDR3 reads TGTGCCAGCACGCCGACAGGGTCTGAAGCTTTCTTT.

The chain couples TRBV5-6 to TRBJ2-1; D not resolved. V lost 0 bases and J lost 10, with 8 bases in between. The CDR3 contains 12 residues. CDR1 is SGHDT and CDR2 is YYEEEE in the germline V gene. CDR3 amino acids: CASSLVQPEQFF. Here the CDR3 DNA reads TGTGCCAGCAGCTTGGTACAGCCAGAGCAGTTCTTC.

The chain has TRBV7-9 and TRBJ2-3, with D unresolved. The CDR3 is made up of 16 amino acids. Germline V gene sequence: CDR1 SEHNR, CDR2 FQNEAQ (reference sequence). Deletions cut 6 bases from V and 8 bases from J, with 24 bases between. This CDR3 reads CASRKPDGGGEFTQYF. The DNA for the CDR3 is TGTGCCAGCAGGAAACCCGACGGCGGCGGTGAATTTACGCAGTATTTT.

About this clone itself: The junction departs from the called germline gene at one end, perhaps through a read error. The chain has TRBV11-2 and TRBJ1-4; possible D gene TRBD1, 5 bases. CDR1 is SGHAT, CDR2 FQNNGV, per germline. This CDR3 spans 14 amino acids. The CDR3 DNA reads as TGTGCCAGCAGCTTAGACAGGGCCGCGAGAATGAAAGTTTTT. It codes for CASSLDRAARMKVF.

The genes are TRBV27 and TRBJ1-4, with D possibly TRBD1 on 5 matching bases. The CDR3 length is 18 residues. Trimming cost V 7 bases and J 7 bases, with 28 bases left between them. Germline V gene sequence: CDR1 MNHEY, CDR2 SMNVEV (reference sequence). The CDR3 DNA sequence: TGTGCCAGCACCAGTTTCTCCCTCGGGACGGGGCCGGTTGAAAAACTGTTTTTT. Translated: CASTSFSLGTGPVEKLFF.

This chain links TRBV5-1 with TRBJ2-2; D is ambiguous. Germline-derived CDR1 and CDR2 are SGHRS and YFSETQ. Trimming stripped 2 bases from V and 2 bases from J, with 4 bases between. The CDR3 runs 13 residues. The CDR3 DNA follows: TGCGCCAGCAGCTTTAGAAACACCGGGGAGCTGTTTTTT. Encoded protein: CASSFRNTGELFF.

The genes are TRBV5-1 and TRBJ2-5; 13 bases agree with TRBD2. The V segment lost 2 bases and the J segment 5 bases; nucleotides outside the gene matches: 3. CDR3 length: 15 amino acids. In germline, CDR1 is SGHRS, CDR2 YFSETQ. This CDR3 reads CASSFGLAGEETQYF. The DNA for the CDR3 is TGCGCCAGCAGCTTCGGACTAGCGGGAGAGGAGACCCAGTACTTC.

The V call is TRBV2, the J call TRBJ1-2, with D unresolved. Germline loops: CDR1 SNHLY, CDR2 FYNNEI. Trimming pared 6 bases from V and 5 bases from J, leaving 16 bases between. CDR3 size: 14 residues. The CDR3 protein is CASRGTAFTYGYTF. CDR3 nucleotides: TGTGCCAGCAGAGGAACAGCCTTTACTTATGGCTACACCTTC.

The V gene is TRBV19, the J gene TRBJ2-7, with D possibly being TRBD2 (6 bases). The CDR3 runs 14 residues. The ends were cut back, 3 bases at V and 5 bases at J, with 14 bases in the middle. Germline CDR1 is LNHDA and CDR2 is SQIVND (reference sequence). The CDR3 sequence: CASSMGLSRNEQYF. The CDR3 coding sequence is TGTGCCAGTAGTATGGGACTTAGTCGTAACGAGCAGTACTTC.

Only a few counts were recorded for this clone. The V and J genes are TRBV23-1 and TRBJ1-5; unclear D gene. TRBV23-1 is recorded as an ORF, its role being uncertain. The CDR3 runs to 14 residues. V shed 6 bases and J shed 3 bases, with 12 bases lying between them. The CDR3: CASSLEAPNQPQHF. DNA for the CDR3: TGCGCCAGCAGCCTGGAGGCGCCCAATCAGCCCCAGCATTTT.

There are a few counts of this clone. J is TRBJ1-1 and V is TRBV18; D call uncertain. The CDR3 contains 12 residues. Germline CDR1 reads KGHSH; CDR2 reads LQKENI. V was shortened by 2 bases and J by 6 bases, with 7 bases between the two germline ends. CDR3 loop: CASSPAAAEAFF. CDR3 coding DNA: TGTGCCAGCTCACCAGCAGCGGCTGAAGCTTTCTTT.

This rearrangement joins TRBV9 to TRBJ2-1; 12 bases match TRBD2. CDR3 size: 15 residues. Germline CDR1 and CDR2: SGDLS and YYNGEE. V was pared by 4 bases and J by 7 bases, with 6 bases of the junction left unmatched. The CDR3 bases are TGTGCCAGCAGCCCCCGACTAGCGGGAGTAAATGAGCAGTTCTTC. This codes for CASSPRLAGVNEQFF.

This CDR3 reads CTLGASYNEQFF. The CDR3 DNA reads TGCACCCTGGGCGCCTCCTACAATGAGCAGTTCTTC. The chain joins TRBV1 to TRBJ2-1; TRBD1 is taken as the D call from the table, unchecked against the DNA. TRBV1 represents a pseudogene. The CDR3 contains 12 residues.

This clone was detected a few times. The chain is built from TRBV29-1 and TRBJ2-5, with a weak D call TRBD2 (6 bases). V was clipped by 7 bases and J by 5 bases, with 23 bases between them. The germline V gene has CDR1 SQVTM and CDR2 ANQGSEA. The CDR3 consists of 15 residues. The CDR3 loop is CSGELASEWEETQYF. DNA of the CDR3: TGCAGCGGAGAACTAGCCAGCGAATGGGAGGAGACCCAGTACTTC.

This sequence joins TRBV15 and TRBJ1-2; D unclear. The germline gives CDR1 LNHNV, CDR2 YYDKDF (reference sequence). The CDR3 is made up of 13 amino acids. V lost 4 bases, J lost 0 bases, and 6 bases lay in between. This CDR3 reads CATSIGANYGYTF. For the CDR3, the DNA is TGTGCCACCAGCATCGGTGCTAACTATGGCTACACCTTC.

This clone was seen more than once but under ten times. The chain combines TRBV5-6 with TRBJ2-1; D is unclear. The CDR3 loop spans 13 amino acids. Trimming shortened V by 0 bases and J by 5 bases, and 6 bases separated the two germline ends. Germline CDR1 SGHDT, CDR2 YYEEEE. CDR3 nucleotides: TGTGCCAGCAGCTTGGGGTTAAACAATGAGCAGTTCTTC. Translating gives CASSLGLNNEQFF.

This chain uses TRBV4-2 with TRBJ1-4; unclear D gene. The CDR3 covers 14 residues. Germline CDR1 LGHNA, CDR2 YNFKEQ. V lost 2 bases, J lost 2 bases, and 6 bases lay in between. The DNA of the CDR3 is TGTGCCAGCAGCCAAACGGGCACTAATGAAAAACTGTTTTTT. Protein sequence: CASSQTGTNEKLFF.

As concerns this clone: At the DNA level, this CDR3 is encoded by other sequences in the same sample as well. CDR3 loop: CSVGQGIEQFF. CDR3 in DNA: TGCAGCGTGGGACAGGGAATTGAGCAGTTCTTC. The chain combines TRBV29-1 with TRBJ2-1; 9 bases map to TRBD1. V lost 6 bases and J lost 9; bases outside the gene matches: 3. CDR3 size: 11 residues. Germline V lookup: CDR1 SQVTM, CDR2 ANQGSEA.

The chain joins TRBV7-9 to TRBJ1-1, with D possibly matching TRBD1 (6 bases). V dropped 7 bases and J dropped 6 bases, with 24 bases sitting between them. The CDR3 has 16 amino acids. Germline CDR1 SEHNR, CDR2 FQNEAQ (reference sequence). The CDR3 coding sequence is TGTGCCAGCACCGTCGGTGCAGGGGATCCAGGAGCTGAAGCTTTCTTT. Protein sequence: CASTVGAGDPGAEAFF.

The V gene is TRBV9, the J gene TRBJ2-2; D remains unclear. The CDR3 has 14 residues. V was trimmed by 4 bases and J by 6 bases, leaving 13 bases between them. Germline V CDR1 and CDR2: SGDLS, YYNGEE. The CDR3 region has the DNA TGTGCCAGCAGCCTCCAGACTGGAGCCGGGGAGCTGTTTTTT. This translates into CASSLQTGAGELFF.

The rearrangement uses TRBV6-6 and TRBJ2-7, with D possibly called TRBD1 or TRBD2 (6 bases each). This CDR3 has 13 amino acids. The germline V gene has CDR1 MNHNY and CDR2 SVGAGI (reference sequence). The ends were cut back, 6 bases at V and 6 bases at J, with 15 bases in the middle. DNA for the CDR3: TGTGCCAGCAGGGGACTGGGGGCGGGCGAGCAGTACTTC. It codes for CASRGLGAGEQYF.

This clone was seen only a few times. The chain combines TRBV29-1 with TRBJ2-1; a possible D gene is TRBD2 (6 bases). This CDR3 has 13 residues. The germline gives CDR1 SQVTM, CDR2 ANQGSEA. V lost 7 bases to trimming and J lost 1 base, with 11 bases between them. CDR3 sequence reads: CSAEGTSYNEQFF. CDR3 bases: TGCAGCGCCGAGGGGACTTCCTACAATGAGCAGTTCTTC.

In its sample, this clone was seen once. This chain connects TRBV27 to TRBJ1-2, with D maybe TRBD1 (5 bases). The CDR3 sequence is 15 residues long. The germline gives CDR1 MNHEY, CDR2 SMNVEV (reference sequence). Trimming removed 6 bases from V and 4 bases from J, with 18 bases in between. The DNA of the CDR3 is TGTGCCAGCAGCCCATCCGACCCGGGGGGCTATGGCTACACCTTC. Translation: CASSPSDPGGYGYTF.

This chain joins TRBV29-1 and TRBJ2-1; the match to TRBD2 covers 7 bases. Unmatched junction bases numbered 12, after V lost 6 bases and J lost 7 bases. The CDR3 extends over 14 amino acids. Germline V gives CDR1 SQVTM, CDR2 ANQGSEA. The CDR3 coding sequence is TGCAGCGTCCCCGGACCTAGCGGAGGGAATGAGCAGTTCTTC. Its translation: CSVPGPSGGNEQFF.

The chain has TRBV30 and TRBJ2-3; D uncertain. V lost 3 bases, J lost 1 base, and 5 bases lay in between. The length of the CDR3 is 12 residues. Germline V gene data show CDR1 as GTSNPN and CDR2 as SVGIG (reference sequence). CDR3 sequence reads: CAWRSGTDTQYF. The CDR3 nucleotides are TGTGCCTGGAGAAGCGGCACAGATACGCAGTATTTT.